These T cell receptor beta chains were read from a single sample in a study of PD-1 blockade in mismatch repair-deficient tumors. Generated by immunoSEQ multiplex PCR, the TCRdb table keeps only in-frame clones and is missing some. The sample lists some 100,000 clones; 82% were seen once. The specimen comprised peripheral blood, sampled less than 37 weeks after starting pembrolizumab. The source is an adult with mismatch repair-deficient cancer. The CDR3 runs from the conserved cysteine through the conserved F or W. A D gene is named only where the DNA matches it firmly.

cdr3_length j_call d_call v_call cdr3_nt cdr3_aa
15 TRBJ1-4 - TRBV10-3 TGTGCCATCAGTGAGTCACAGGGAGCTAATGAAAAACTGTTTTTT CAISESQGANEKLFF
18 TRBJ2-5 TRBD2 TRBV7-6 TGTGCCAGCAGCAATATATTAATGTTGGGCGGGAGGGGAGAGACCCAGTACTTC CASSNILMLGGRGETQYF
14 TRBJ1-2 TRBD1 TRBV12-5 TGTGCTAGTGGTCTGTACAGGGGGCGACATGGCTACACCTTC CASGLYRGRHGYTF
16 TRBJ1-1 - TRBV7-6 TGTGCCAGCAGCCTACACCCGGCGGGGGGTCGGACTGAAGCTTTCTTT CASSLHPAGGRTEAFF
15 TRBJ2-7 TRBD2 TRBV7-2 TGTGCCAGCAGCTCCTTAGCGGGAGCCTCCTACGAGCAGTACTTC CASSSLAGASYEQYF
14 TRBJ1-5 - TRBV6-5 TGTGCCAGCAGGCCTCCGGGACCCAATCAGCCCCAGCATTTT CASRPPGPNQPQHF
14 TRBJ1-2 - TRBV11-2 TGTGCCAGCAGCTCGTCCGGGACGGTCTATGGCTACACCTTC CASSSSGTVYGYTF
12 TRBJ2-7 - TRBV7-2 TGTGCCAGCAGGATGGACCCATACGAGCAGTACTTC CASRMDPYEQYF
14 TRBJ1-1 - TRBV7-3 TGTGCCAGCAGCTTAAACACCGGGGGCACTGAAGCTTTCTTT CASSLNTGGTEAFF
14 TRBJ2-3 TRBD1 TRBV27 TGTGCCAGCAGTTTGGGACAGATCACAGATACGCAGTATTTT CASSLGQITDTQYF
13 TRBJ1-2 TRBD1 TRBV5-1 TGCGCCAGCAGCTTGGGTACAGGGGATGGCTACACCTTC CASSLGTGDGYTF
13 TRBJ1-2 - TRBV2 TGTGCCAGCAGGGCGGACGGGAACTATGGCTACACCTTC CASRADGNYGYTF
13 TRBJ2-5 - TRBV7-9 TGTGCCAGCAGCCGGGACGGCAGCGGGACCCAGTACTTC CASSRDGSGTQYF
16 TRBJ1-5 - TRBV19 TGTGCCAGTAGGAGGACAGCCACTACTTACAATCAGCCCCAGCATTTT CASRRTATTYNQPQHF
13 TRBJ2-5 TRBD2 TRBV30 TGTGCCTGCCTAAGCGGGGGGGATAAGACCCAGTACTTC CACLSGGDKTQYF